Below are 10 T cell receptor beta chains sequenced from a single sample in a study of blood T cells in healthy people across ages. Combining a sample-barcoded 5' primer with a J-beta primer mix, a second PCR ran for 7 to 11 cycles. TCRdb re-called the 5' RACE reads through MiXCR, storing one row per CDR3 protein. Found here are around 2 million distinct CDR3 sequences, approximately 40% of them singletons; the top ten hold 20% to 25%. Material for sequencing was blood. These TCRs come from a human donor in good health.

Only one count was recorded for this clonotype. The DNA of the CDR3 is TGTGCCACCAGCACCGAATACCCTAGCGGGGGGGTATATGAGCAGTTCTTC. The encoded protein is CATSTEYPSGGVYEQFF. The chain employs TRBV15 and TRBJ2-1; 12 bases map to TRBD2. The V gene end was trimmed by 4 bases and the J gene end by 8 bases; junction bases not matched to a gene: 12. The CDR3 contains 17 residues. CDR1 is LNHNV, CDR2 YYDKDF, per germline (reference sequence).

This clonotype came up a few times. The chain has TRBV20-1 and TRBJ2-1, with D possibly TRBD2 on 5 matching bases. CDR3 length equals 11 residues. V lost 1 base, J lost 10 bases, and 8 bases lay in between. Per germline, CDR1 DFQATT and CDR2 SNEGSKA (reference sequence). CDR3 DNA sequence: TGCAGTGCTAGAGGACCGGGGGAGCAGTTCTTC. Amino acids: CSARGPGEQFF.

This chain connects TRBV30 to TRBJ1-2, with unresolved D. The CDR3 is 13 amino acids. Germline values: CDR1 GTSNPN, CDR2 SVGIG (reference sequence). Trimming pared 0 bases from V and 7 bases from J, leaving 12 bases between. In nucleotides, the CDR3 is TGTGCCTGGAGTGTCCCTGGGAGTCGTGGCTACACCTTC. Protein: CAWSVPGSRGYTF.

V gene TRBV29-1 combines with J gene TRBJ2-6; D unclear. The CDR3 length is 15 residues. Trimming cost V 0 bases and J 0 bases, with 6 bases left between them. The V gene's germline CDR1 is SQVTM and CDR2 ANQGSEA. The CDR3 DNA follows: TGCAGCGTTGAAGATCTAAGCTCTGGGGCCAACGTCCTGACTTTC. Protein sequence: CSVEDLSSGANVLTF.

The J gene is TRBJ1-5, the V gene TRBV28; D gene ambiguous. Germline V CDR1 and CDR2: MDHEN, SYDVKM. The CDR3 covers 15 residues. V shed 7 bases and J shed 2 bases, with 15 bases lying between them. CDR3 sequence: CASTPDRPGNQPQHF. In nucleotides, the CDR3 is TGTGCCAGCACCCCGGACCGACCCGGCAATCAGCCCCAGCATTTT.

This clonotype was found a few times. The chain couples TRBV25-1 to TRBJ2-7; D is unclear. CDR1 MGHDK and CDR2 SYGVNS come from the germline V gene. This CDR3 has 12 amino acids. Trimming removed 2 bases at V and 6 bases at J, with 8 bases between. CDR3 loop: CASSEGHTEQYF. The CDR3 nucleotides read TGTGCCAGCAGTGAAGGCCATACCGAGCAGTACTTC.

The V and J genes are TRBV10-3 and TRBJ2-7, with D perhaps TRBD2 (5 bases). V was pared by 7 bases and J by 5 bases, with 12 bases between. This CDR3 has 12 amino acids. The germline V gene has CDR1 ENHRY and CDR2 SYGVKD. The CDR3 DNA follows: TGTGCCATCACGGTTACCGGGAACGAGCAGTACTTC. Amino acids: CAITVTGNEQYF.

This clonotype turned up a few times. The chain's CDR3 is CASSKGSVGNIQYF. Written as DNA, the CDR3 is TGTGCCAGCAGCAAGGGCAGTGTGGGGAACATTCAGTACTTC. V is TRBV9 and J is TRBJ2-4; D is undetermined. V was clipped by 4 bases and J by 7 bases, with 15 bases between them. Germline values: CDR1 SGDLS, CDR2 YYNGEE. This CDR3 region has 14 residues.

V usage is TRBV4-3 and J usage is TRBJ1-1; D uncertain. The CDR3 sequence is 14 residues long. Trimming took off 0 bases at V and 1 base at J, with 6 bases between the two ends. Germline assignment: CDR1 LGHNA and CDR2 YSLEER. The CDR3 reads CASSQDPGNTEAFF. CDR3 sequence (DNA): TGCGCCAGCAGCCAAGATCCAGGGAACACTGAAGCTTTCTTT.

The chain couples TRBV9 to TRBJ2-4; TRBD2 is a possible D gene (6 bases). Trimming left V 1 base short and J 13 bases short, with 21 bases between. The CDR3 is 15 residues long. Germline CDR1 and CDR2: SGDLS and YYNGEE. CDR3 nucleotide sequence: TGTGCCAGCAGCGTACCAGAGCGCCTAGACCGGGAGCAGTACTTC. This codes for CASSVPERLDREQYF.